The clone carrying this T cell receptor (beta chain) occurred a few times. The data belong to a study of T cells after yellow fever vaccination. Whole-study context: Fractions low in cell number were prepared with SMART-Seq v4 Ultra Low Input.

TCRdb reprocessed the 5' RACE reads via MiXCR and lists one record per CDR3 protein. The sample holds 100,000 to 150,000 distinct CDR3 sequences; almost 9% are singletons and the top ten take under 40%. The receptor comes from a man between 18 and 29 years old who received the YFV17D yellow fever vaccine. Specimen: CD8+ T cells sorted from PBMCs, collected on the day of the yellow fever booster vaccination.

The CDR3 reads CASGLGVGELFF. CDR3 DNA: TGTGCTAGTGGTCTAGGTGTCGGGGAGCTGTTTTTT. V gene TRBV12-5 combines with J gene TRBJ2-2; D not resolved. Trimming cost V 5 bases and J 7 bases, with 8 bases left between them. The CDR3 has 12 residues. CDR1 is LGHNT and CDR2 is FRNRAP in the germline V gene.